This note documents a single TCR beta chain sequence. This clone's antigen is unknown. Base-call qualities are not available, and no considerably larger clone is one nucleotide away. Using the deep immunoSEQ assay, TCR CDR3 regions were amplified from genomic DNA by multiplex PCR. Extracted genomic DNA from each cell subset was spread evenly across all wells of several immunoSEQ 96-well plates, with each plate serving as a replicate. Each replicate PCR for sorted subsets received approximately 200 ng genomic DNA, equal to 30,000 or so T cell genomes. Purified libraries were measured with a Qubit 3.0 fluorometer, size-checked on a Bioanalyzer 2100, and measured again with the KAPA Library Quantification kit. Every immunoSEQ 96-well plate was sequenced on a separate single-read 150-cycle Illumina NextSeq 550 flow cell. The study's processing was this. Because only junctional sequences without quality scores were contained in the immunoSEQ output, filtering matching that applied to full-length reads could not be performed. Sequences were annotated with PyIR, a Python wrapper for IgBLAST v1.9, using IMGT germline references to assign V/J genes and CDR3. Reads were removed for weak V/J assignments (E-value above 1e-6), missing CDR3, stop codons, out-of-frame junctions, or ambiguous translated residues. V3J clonotypes were defined by identical inferred V gene, J gene, and CDR3 amino acid sequence. The percentage overlap between two repertoires was calculated by dividing the number of shared unique clonotypes by the size of the smaller repertoire. RTK rarefaction, the Chao1 estimator, and Recon v2.1 estimates of unobserved clonotypes were used to assess repertoire richness. Generation probabilities for all TCRbeta clonotypes obtained by the gDNA method from a handful of donors were computed using OLGA. As stored in TCRdb, this immuneACCESS dataset retains in-frame rearrangements with V and J assigned. A fraction of the clones does not appear; measured against another copy, unresolved V genes explain less than half of the discrepancy, and the remainder lacks a known reason. Clone size and the V and J calls come from that table; the DNA yielded D and trimming. Within this sample are approximately 810,000 clones, with 80% to 95% of them counted one time only. The ten largest clones add up to 24% of the sample.

From the cysteine through the phenylalanine, the CDR3 covers 14 amino acids. This entry keeps only the CDR3 DNA: 42 bases, framed from base 1. Looking up the germline V gene yields CDR1 SQVTM and CDR2 ANQGSEA. The germline ends are 18 bases apart after V is trimmed by 7 bases and J by 4 bases. CD8 naive samples were obtained by positive selection for CCR7 among CD45RO-negative cells, yielding a CD45RA+CCR7+ population from which TemRA cells were excluded. Donors were healthy HIV-negative adults with no recently reported acute infections or vaccinations. Only Caucasian adults living in Nashville, Tennessee, USA were represented among the donors. Blood was obtained by leukapheresis, after which PBMCs were separated by Ficoll-Histopaque density gradient centrifugation and cryopreserved in liquid nitrogen vapor phase. Analytical flow cytometry was used to check the purity and quantity of each magnetically sorted T cell population. Each sorted fraction had its genomic DNA isolated and then quantified by UV absorbance on a Nanodrop 2000c.

The sample belongs to a study of shared clonotypes between healthy human individuals (dated by TCRdb to 2020 to 2021). Describing the broader study: Two women and a few men aged 18 to 49 years were included in the cohort. For each donor, CD4 naive and CD4 memory were each given three plates, CD8 naive was given two plates, and CD8 memory was given one plate. The study deeply sequenced blood TCR repertoires of roughly five healthy adults to estimate repertoire size and the extent of clonotype sharing between individuals. To increase sequencing depth and limit assay-specific biases, TCR repertoire library preparation and sequencing were carried out by different laboratories using diverse techniques. Per donor, leukapheresis produced somewhere between about 0.8 and 9 billion PBMCs.

The investigation overall reported the following: Incomplete sequencing was indicated by rarefaction of sorted-subset datasets, despite the large sequencing depth. Pairwise subsampling led to the expectation that sequencing depth would affect the degree of clonotype sharing among donors. Clonotypes shared by all four sorted-subset donors showed higher generation probabilities than non-shared clonotypes. The small number of donors limited the genetic and exposure-history diversity represented. Sampling was limited to blood, and TCR repertoires in tissue likely differ from TCR repertoires in blood. Sharing across a handful of donors was observed for 4.5% to 6.5% of naive CD4, about 4% of naive CD8, 2% to 2.5% of memory CD4, and about 0.38% of memory CD8 clonotypes. Larger estimated clonotype richness was generally found for naive subsets than for memory subsets.

This receptor was taken from a man under 40 in good health. Recombination linked TRBV29-1 to TRBJ2-3, with a tentative D gene TRBD2 over 6 matching bases. Sequencing was performed on naive CD8+ T cells sorted from blood. The sample's cell subset or site label is to be understood as: CD45RA+CCR7+. The CDR3 has the sequence CSAEAGGTSDTQYF. The DNA sequence is TGCAGCGCGGAGGCTGGCGGGACTTCAGATACGCAGTATTTT.